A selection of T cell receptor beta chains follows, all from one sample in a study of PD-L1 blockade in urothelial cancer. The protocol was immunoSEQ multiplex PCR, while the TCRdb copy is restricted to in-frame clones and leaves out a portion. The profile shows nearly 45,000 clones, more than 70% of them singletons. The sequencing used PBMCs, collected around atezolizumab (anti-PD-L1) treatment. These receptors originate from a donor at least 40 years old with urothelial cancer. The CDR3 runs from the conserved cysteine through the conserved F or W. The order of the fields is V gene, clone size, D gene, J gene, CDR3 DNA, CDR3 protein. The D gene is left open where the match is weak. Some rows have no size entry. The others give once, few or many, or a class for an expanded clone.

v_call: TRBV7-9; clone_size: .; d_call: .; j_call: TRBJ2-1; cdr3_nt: TGTGCCAGCAGCTTATACGGGGAGGCCAATTGGGAGCAGTTCTTC; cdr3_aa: CASSLYGEANWEQFF
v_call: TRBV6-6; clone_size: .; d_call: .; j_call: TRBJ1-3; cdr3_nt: TGTGCCAGCAGTTACTCTGGGAGCTCTGGAAACACCATATATTTT; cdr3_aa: CASSYSGSSGNTIYF
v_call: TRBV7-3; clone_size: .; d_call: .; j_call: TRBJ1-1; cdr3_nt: TGTGCCAGCAGCCCCTCGCGGGGGCGGGACACTGAAGCTTTCTTT; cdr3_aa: CASSPSRGRDTEAFF
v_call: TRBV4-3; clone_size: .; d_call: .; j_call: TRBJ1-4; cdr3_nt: TGCGCCAGCAGCCAAGATCGGTCGGGAGGAGATGAAAAACTGTTTTTT; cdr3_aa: CASSQDRSGGDEKLFF
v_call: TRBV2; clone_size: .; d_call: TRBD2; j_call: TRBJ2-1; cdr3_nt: TGTGCCAGCAGTGGTCTGGGACTAGCGGGACACTACAATGAGCAGTTCTTC; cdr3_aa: CASSGLGLAGHYNEQFF
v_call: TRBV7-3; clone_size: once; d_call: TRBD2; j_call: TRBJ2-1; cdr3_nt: TGTGCCAGCAGCTTATTCCCCACCAGCGGGAACAATGAGCAGTTCTTC; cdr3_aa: CASSLFPTSGNNEQFF
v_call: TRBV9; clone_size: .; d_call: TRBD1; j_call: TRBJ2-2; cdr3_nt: TGTGCCAGCAGTGGACAGGTGAACACCGGGGAGCTGTTTTTT; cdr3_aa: CASSGQVNTGELFF
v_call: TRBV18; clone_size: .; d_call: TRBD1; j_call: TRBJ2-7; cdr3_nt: TGTGCCAGCTCCCCCGGGACAGGGAGCTCCTACGAGCAGTACTTC; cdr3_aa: CASSPGTGSSYEQYF
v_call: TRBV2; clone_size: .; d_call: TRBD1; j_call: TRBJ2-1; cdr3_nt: TGTGCCAGCAGCCCCTTGGGGACAGGGGTTCTGGGTGAGCAGTTCTTC; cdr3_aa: CASSPLGTGVLGEQFF
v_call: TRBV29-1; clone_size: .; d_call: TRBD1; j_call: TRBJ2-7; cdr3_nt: TGCAGCGTGGGACAGGGACCCTACTACGAGCAGTACTTC; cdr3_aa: CSVGQGPYYEQYF
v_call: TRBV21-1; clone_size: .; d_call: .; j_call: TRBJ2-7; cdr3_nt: TGTGCCACCCCCAGGTGGGGGGGGGCCTACGAGCAGTACTTC; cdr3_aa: CATPRWGGAYEQYF
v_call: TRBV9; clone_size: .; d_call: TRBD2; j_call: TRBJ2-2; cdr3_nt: TGTGCCAGCAGCGTAGTCGGACTAGCGGGAGGGCCCGACACCGGGGAGCTGTTTTTT; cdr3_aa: CASSVVGLAGGPDTGELFF
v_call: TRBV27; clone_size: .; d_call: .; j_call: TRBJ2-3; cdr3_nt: TGTGCCAGCAGTTTCGAACGGGGTACGCAGTATTTT; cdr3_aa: CASSFERGTQYF
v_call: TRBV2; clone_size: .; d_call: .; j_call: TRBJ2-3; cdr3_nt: TGTGCCAGCAGTGATATTTGGCGGGGTACGCAGTATTTT; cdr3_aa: CASSDIWRGTQYF
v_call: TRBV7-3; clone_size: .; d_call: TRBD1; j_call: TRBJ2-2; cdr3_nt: TGTGCCAGCAGCCGGGGACAGGCCAACACCGGGGAGCTGTTTTTT; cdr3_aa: CASSRGQANTGELFF
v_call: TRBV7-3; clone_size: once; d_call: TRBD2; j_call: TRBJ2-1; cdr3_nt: TGTGCCAGCAGTAGGACTAGCGGACTCCGGGCAAGCAATGAGCAGTTCTTC; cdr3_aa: CASSRTSGLRASNEQFF
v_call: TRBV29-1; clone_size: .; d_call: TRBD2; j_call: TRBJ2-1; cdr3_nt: TGCAGCGGTAGCGGGAGCTCCTACAATGAGCAGTTCTTC; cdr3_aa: CSGSGSSYNEQFF
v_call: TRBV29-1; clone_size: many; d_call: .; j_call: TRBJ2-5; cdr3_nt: TGCAGCGTAAATATGGGGGGATGGGCCCAGTACTTC; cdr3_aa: CSVNMGGWAQYF
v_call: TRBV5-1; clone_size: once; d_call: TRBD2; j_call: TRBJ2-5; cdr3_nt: TGCGCCAGCAGCTATGGACTAGCGGGAGGGCTTGGGGAGACCCAGTACTTC; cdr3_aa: CASSYGLAGGLGETQYF
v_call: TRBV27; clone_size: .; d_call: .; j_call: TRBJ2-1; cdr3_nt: TGTGCCAGCCGGACGGGATGGGGTGAGCAGTTCTTC; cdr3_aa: CASRTGWGEQFF
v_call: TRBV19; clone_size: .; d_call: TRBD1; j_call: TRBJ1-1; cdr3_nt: TGTGCCAGTAGTATCCCGCCAGGGACAGCCGAAGCTTTCTTT; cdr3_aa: CASSIPPGTAEAFF
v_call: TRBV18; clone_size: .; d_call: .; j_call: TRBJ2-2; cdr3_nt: TGTGCCAGCTCACCAGGCTTTTCAGTCCCCGGGGAGCTGTTTTTT; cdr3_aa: CASSPGFSVPGELFF
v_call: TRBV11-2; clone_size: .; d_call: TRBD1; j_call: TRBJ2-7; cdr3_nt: TGTGCCAGCAGCCTCGGGACAGCCTACGAGCAGTACTTC; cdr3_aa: CASSLGTAYEQYF
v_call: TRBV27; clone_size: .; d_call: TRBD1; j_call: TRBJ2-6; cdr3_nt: TGTGCCAGCAGCCATAGACAGGGTGGGGGCAACGTCCTGACTTTC; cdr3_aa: CASSHRQGGGNVLTF
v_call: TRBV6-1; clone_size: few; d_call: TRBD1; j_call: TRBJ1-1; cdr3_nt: TGTGCCAGCACGAGGGGGCGCGGGAACACTGAAGCTTTCTTT; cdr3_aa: CASTRGRGNTEAFF
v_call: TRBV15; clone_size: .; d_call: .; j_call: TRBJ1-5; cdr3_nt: TGTGCCACCAGCAGACCCCCACAGCCCCAGCATTTT; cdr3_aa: CATSRPPQPQHF
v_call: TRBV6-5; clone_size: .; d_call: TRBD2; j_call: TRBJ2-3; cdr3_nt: TGTGCCAGCAGTTGGGGGGGTAGCGGAAGCACAGATACGCAGTATTTT; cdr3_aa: CASSWGGSGSTDTQYF
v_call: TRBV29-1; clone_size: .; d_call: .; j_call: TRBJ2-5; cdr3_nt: TGCAGCGTTGTTGGCAGGGTCGGGACCCAGTACTTC; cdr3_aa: CSVVGRVGTQYF
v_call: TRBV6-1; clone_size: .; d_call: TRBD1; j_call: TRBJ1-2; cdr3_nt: TGTGCCAGCAGTTCGGGACAGGAGGGTGGCTACACCTTC; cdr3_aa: CASSSGQEGGYTF
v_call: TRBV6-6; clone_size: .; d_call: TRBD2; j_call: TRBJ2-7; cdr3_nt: TGTGCCAGCAGCCGCGGGGGGGAGCAGTACTTC; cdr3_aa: CASSRGGEQYF
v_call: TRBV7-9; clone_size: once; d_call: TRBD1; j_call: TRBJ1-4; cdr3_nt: TGTGCCAGCAGAAGGACAGGGGGTGAAAAACTGTTTTTT; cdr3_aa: CASRRTGGEKLFF
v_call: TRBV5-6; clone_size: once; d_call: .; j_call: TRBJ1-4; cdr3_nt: TGTGCCAGCAGCTTGGATGCCAGGGGTAATGAAAAACTGTTTTTT; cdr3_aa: CASSLDARGNEKLFF